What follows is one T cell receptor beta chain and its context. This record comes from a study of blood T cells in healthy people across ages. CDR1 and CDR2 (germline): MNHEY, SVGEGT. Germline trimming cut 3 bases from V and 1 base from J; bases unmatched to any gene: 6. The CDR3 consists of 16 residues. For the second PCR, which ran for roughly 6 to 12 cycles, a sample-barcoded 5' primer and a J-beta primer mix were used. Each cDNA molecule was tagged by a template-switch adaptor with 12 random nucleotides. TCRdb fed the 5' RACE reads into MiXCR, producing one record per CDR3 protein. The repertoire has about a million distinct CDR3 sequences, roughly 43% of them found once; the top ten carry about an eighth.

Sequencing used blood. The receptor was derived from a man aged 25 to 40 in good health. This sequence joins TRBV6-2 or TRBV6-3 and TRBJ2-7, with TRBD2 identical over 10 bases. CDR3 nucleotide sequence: TGTGCCAGCAGTTATATAAGGACTAGCGGTTCCTACGAGCAGTACTTC. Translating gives CASSYIRTSGSYEQYF.